The present T cell receptor beta chain was sequenced within a study of Ad26.COV2.S vaccination and SARS-CoV-2 variants. General study findings and limits: The study found similar non-spike TCR breadth in vaccine and placebo recipients. In TCR breadth and depth analyses, total T cell responses may have been underestimated.

Germline lookup yields CDR1 WNHNN and CDR2 SYGVQD (reference sequence). The CDR3 loop spans 13 amino acids. The V end lost 5 bases, the J end lost 1 base, and 8 bases lay between the germline ends. Treatment denoted: some 20 received Ad26.COV2.S at low or high dose, single or two shots; 5 received placebo; per-sample allocation not given. Collection of the samples took place on day 63 after the first injection of vaccine or placebo. SARS-CoV-2 spike from the Wuhan strain was encoded by the vaccine, an Ad26 vector. The method was immunoSEQ multiplex PCR; TCRdb's version includes in-frame clones alone and lacks a portion of them. The profile shows 350,000 to 500,000 clones, approximately 92% of them singletons. For this clone: Its antigen is not identified.

The J gene is TRBJ1-1, the V gene TRBV10-1; D remains unclear. The sequence was obtained from a person aged 18-65 years who received the Ad26.COV2.S COVID-19 vaccine or a placebo. The sample in question was peripheral blood, obtained in a trial of Ad26.COV2.S vaccine versus placebo. The CDR3 nucleotides read TGCGCCAGCAGTAAGGTCCAGAACACTGAAGCTTTCTTT. Translated: CASSKVQNTEAFF.